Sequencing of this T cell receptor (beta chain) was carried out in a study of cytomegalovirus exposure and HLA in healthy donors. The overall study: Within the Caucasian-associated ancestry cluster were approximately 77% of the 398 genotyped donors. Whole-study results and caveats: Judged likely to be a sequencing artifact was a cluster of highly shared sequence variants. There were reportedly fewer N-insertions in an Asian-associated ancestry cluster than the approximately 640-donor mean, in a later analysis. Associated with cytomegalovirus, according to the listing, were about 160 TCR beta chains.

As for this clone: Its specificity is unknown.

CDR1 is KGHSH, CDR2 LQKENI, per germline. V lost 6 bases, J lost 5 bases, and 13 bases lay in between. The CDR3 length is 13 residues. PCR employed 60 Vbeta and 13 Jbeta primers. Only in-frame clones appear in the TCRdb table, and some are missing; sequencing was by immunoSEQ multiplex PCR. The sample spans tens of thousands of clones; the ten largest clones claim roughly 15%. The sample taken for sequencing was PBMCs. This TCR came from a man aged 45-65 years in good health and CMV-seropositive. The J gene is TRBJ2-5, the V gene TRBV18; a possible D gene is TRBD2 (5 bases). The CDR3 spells CASSNAGWETQYF. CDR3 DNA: TGTGCCAGCTCTAACGCGGGTTGGGAGACCCAGTACTTC.